The present T cell receptor (beta chain) was sequenced within a study of technical replicates of blood from a few donors (dated by TCRdb to about 2017). Library generation was performed with the immunoSEQ multiplex PCR assay. Here the immuneACCESS table is served through TCRdb, limited to in-frame sequences with V and J called. Missing clones are a known gap in these copies; in checked studies unresolved V genes cover under half, and the rest lacks a known reason. The sample data list 60,000 to 70,000 clones, and about 98% of these were observed just once. The ten largest clones take up approximately 0.17% of the sample. As to this clone: Its binding antigen is unknown. No much larger clone is present one base from it, and per-base qualities are unavailable.

From cysteine to phenylalanine, the CDR3 is 15 amino acids long. Only CDR3 DNA remains: 45 bases, in frame from the first base. CDR1 and CDR2 (MNHEY, SVGAGI) derive from the germline V gene. At the junction V is shortened by 11 bases and J by 0 bases, with 17 bases in between. The chain couples TRBV6-5 to TRBJ1-5, with an unclear D gene assignment. Source material: T cells isolated from PBMCs. This receptor was identified in a human donor in good health. DNA sequence: TGTGCCTCCCGCCCAGGTTTATATAGCAATCAGCCCCAGCATTTT. Its product reads: CASRPGLYSNQPQHF.